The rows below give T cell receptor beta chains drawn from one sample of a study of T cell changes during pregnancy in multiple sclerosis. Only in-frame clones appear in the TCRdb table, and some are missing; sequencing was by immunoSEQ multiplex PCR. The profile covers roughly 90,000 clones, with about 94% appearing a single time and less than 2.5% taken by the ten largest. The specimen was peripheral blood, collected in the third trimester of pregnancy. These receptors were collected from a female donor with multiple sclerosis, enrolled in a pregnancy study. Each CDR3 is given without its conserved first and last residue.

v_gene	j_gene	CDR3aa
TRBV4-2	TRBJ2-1	ASSQEPLTSSYNEQF
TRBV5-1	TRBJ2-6	ASSLAPFSSGANVLT
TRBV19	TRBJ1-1	ASSPPRQGMNTEAF
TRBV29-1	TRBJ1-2	SVEGPGPYGYT
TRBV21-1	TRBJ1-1	ASSKRTEAF
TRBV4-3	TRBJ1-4	ASSQVGQFNEKLF
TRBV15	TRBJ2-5	ATSAAGGLGETQY
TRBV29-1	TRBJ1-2	SVTGTVDGYT
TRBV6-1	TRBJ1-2	ASSTKRTGEKGYT
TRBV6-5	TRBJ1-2	ASSSPPDRARHGYT